This note documents a single T cell receptor beta chain sequence. Antigen specificity is unknown. The data were taken from a study of cytomegalovirus exposure and HLA in healthy donors. Study conclusions and caveats: Later analysis identified several of the most significant clusters that appeared linked to common viral pathogens. Many donors carried some public TCRs, although rarity characterized most TCR sequences.

The study ran its PCR with 60 Vbeta and 13 Jbeta primers. Libraries were prepared by immunoSEQ multiplex PCR; TCRdb keeps only in-frame clonotypes and omits some of them. The data show roughly 120,000 clones, around 76% seen once. The receptor was isolated from an older woman in good health and CMV-seropositive. The sequenced sample consisted of PBMCs.

The CDR3 region has the DNA TGTGCCAGCAGCGCCCGACTAGCGGGAGGGCCGGGGGAAAACATTCAGTACTTC. Protein sequence: CASSARLAGGPGENIQYF. V usage is TRBV4-2 and J usage is TRBJ2-4, with 14 bases lining up with TRBD2. The germline V gene has CDR1 LGHNA and CDR2 YNFKEQ. Germline trimming cut 5 bases from V and 5 bases from J; bases unmatched to any gene: 11. The CDR3 is 18 amino acids.